This TCR beta chain came from a study of shared clonotypes between healthy human individuals. V shed 5 bases, J shed 5 bases, and the junction held 9 bases outside the gene matches. Germline-derived CDR1 and CDR2 are SEHNR and FQNEAQ (reference sequence). This CDR3 has 15 residues. Terminally differentiated effector memory CD45RA+ cells were excluded by CCR7 positive selection of CD45RO-negative cells. Method: immunoSEQ multiplex PCR; TCRdb's copy keeps in-frame clones and lacks some. The table records millions of clones, about 92% of them present only once. Sequencing input: naive CD8+ T cells from PBMCs. This sequence was found in a man younger than 30 in good health. Some clones in this sample may be carry-over from other donors' samples. The chain links TRBV7-9 to TRBJ2-1; TRBD2 matches 7 bases. The CDR3 loop is CASSPPGTNHNEQFF. CDR3 DNA sequence: TGTGCCAGCAGCCCGCCCGGGACTAACCACAATGAGCAGTTCTTC. Complete variable domain (other parts from reference TRBV7-9 and TRBJ2-1): DTGVSQNPRHKITKRGQNVTFRCDPISEHNRLYWYRQTLGQGPEFLTYFQNEAQLEKSRLLSDRFSAERPKGSFSTLEIQRTEQGDSAMYLCASSPPGTNHNEQFFGPGTRLTVL.